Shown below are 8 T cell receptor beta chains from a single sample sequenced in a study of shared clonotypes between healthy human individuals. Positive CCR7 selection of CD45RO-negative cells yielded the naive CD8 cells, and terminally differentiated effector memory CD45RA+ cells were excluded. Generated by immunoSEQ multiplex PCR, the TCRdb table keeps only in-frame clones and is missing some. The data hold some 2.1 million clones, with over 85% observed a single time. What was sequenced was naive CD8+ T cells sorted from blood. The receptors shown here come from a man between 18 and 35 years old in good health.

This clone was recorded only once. The CDR3 DNA reads TGTGCCAGCAGCGTGCCAGGGACCTCTTACAATGAGCAGTTCTTC. Translating it yields CASSVPGTSYNEQFF. V is TRBV7-6 and J is TRBJ2-1; D may match TRBD1 or TRBD2 (5 bases each). Germline V gene data show CDR1 as SGHVS and CDR2 as FNYEAQ. V was cut by 5 bases and J by 4 bases, with 15 bases left in between. The CDR3 is 15 residues long.

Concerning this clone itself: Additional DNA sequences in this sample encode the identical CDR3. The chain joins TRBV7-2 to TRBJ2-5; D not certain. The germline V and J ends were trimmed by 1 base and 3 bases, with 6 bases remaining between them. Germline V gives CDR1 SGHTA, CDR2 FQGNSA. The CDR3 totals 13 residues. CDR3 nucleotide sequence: TGTGCCAGCAGCTTAGACGGAGAAGAGACCCAGTACTTC. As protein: CASSLDGEETQYF.

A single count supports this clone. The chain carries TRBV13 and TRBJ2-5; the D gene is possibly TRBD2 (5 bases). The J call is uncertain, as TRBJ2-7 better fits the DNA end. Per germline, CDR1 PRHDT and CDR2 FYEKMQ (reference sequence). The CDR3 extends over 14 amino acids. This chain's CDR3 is CASSFGEIVNEQYF. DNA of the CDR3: TGTGCCAGCAGCTTTGGGGAGATCGTCAACGAGCAGTACTTC.

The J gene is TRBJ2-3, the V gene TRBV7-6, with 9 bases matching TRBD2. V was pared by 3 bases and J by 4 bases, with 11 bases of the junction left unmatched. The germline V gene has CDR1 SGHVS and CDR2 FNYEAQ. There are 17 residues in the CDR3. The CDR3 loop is CASSLGFSGSSSDTQYF. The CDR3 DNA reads TGTGCCAGCAGCTTGGGATTTAGCGGGAGTTCGTCAGATACGCAGTATTTT.

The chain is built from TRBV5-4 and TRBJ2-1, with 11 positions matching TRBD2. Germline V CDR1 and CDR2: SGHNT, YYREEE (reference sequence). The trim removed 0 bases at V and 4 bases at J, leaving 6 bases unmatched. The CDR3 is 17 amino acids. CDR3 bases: TGTGCCAGCAGCTTGGGGGTAGCGGGAGGGTATTACAATGAGCAGTTCTTC. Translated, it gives CASSLGVAGGYYNEQFF.

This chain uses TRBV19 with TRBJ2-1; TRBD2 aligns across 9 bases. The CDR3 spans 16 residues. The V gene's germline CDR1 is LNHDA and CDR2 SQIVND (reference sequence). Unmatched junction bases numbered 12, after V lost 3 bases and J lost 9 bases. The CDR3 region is CASSIPSGTHLTEQFF. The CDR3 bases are TGTGCCAGTAGTATTCCTAGCGGGACCCATTTGACTGAGCAGTTCTTC.

The CDR3 spells CASKTSAEGHEQYF. The CDR3 DNA sequence: TGTGCCAGCAAAACTAGCGCCGAGGGGCACGAGCAGTACTTC. The rearrangement joins TRBV2 to TRBJ2-7; 7 positions match TRBD2. Germline loops: CDR1 SNHLY, CDR2 FYNNEI. Germline trimming cut 7 bases from V and 5 bases from J; bases unmatched to any gene: 11. The CDR3 contains 14 residues.

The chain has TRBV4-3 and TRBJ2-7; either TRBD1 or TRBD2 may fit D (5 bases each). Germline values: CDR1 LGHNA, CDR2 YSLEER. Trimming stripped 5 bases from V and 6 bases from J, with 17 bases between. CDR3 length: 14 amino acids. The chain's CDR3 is CASSAGDGWAEQYF. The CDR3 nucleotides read TGCGCCAGCAGCGCCGGGGACGGCTGGGCCGAGCAGTACTTC.